This paragraph reports one TCR beta chain. As handled by the study authors: Estimates of nucleated cell counts were drawn from the amplification of reference gene primers. Repertoires were generated with immunoSEQ multiplex PCR, while TCRdb's copy carries only in-frame clones and drops some. V, J and clone size reflect that table, while D and trimming were determined from the DNA. The profile shows roughly 25,000 clones, around 75% of them singletons. These data come from a study of blood T cell repertoires in COVID-19. Overall study: Collection of acute and convalescent COVID-19 samples took place in the United States, Italy and Spain. The cDNA or gDNA used as material had been derived from T cells, B-cell-depleted T cells, or PBMCs.

V was trimmed by 3 bases and J by 8 bases, leaving 13 bases between them. Germline V gives CDR1 SGHTA, CDR2 FQGNSA. The CDR3 runs 13 residues. Sequencing input: peripheral blood. The V gene is TRBV7-2, the J gene TRBJ1-1, with D perhaps TRBD1 (5 bases). The TCR comes from a woman of 80 years or more with acute or convalescent COVID-19. CDR3 in DNA: TGTGCCAGCAGCTTGGCCGGTCGGACAGAAGCTTTCTTT. Amino acids: CASSLAGRTEAFF. The whole variable domain, filled in from reference TRBV7-2 and TRBJ1-1, reads GAGVSQSPSNKVTEKGKDVELRCDPISGHTALYWYRQSLGQGLEFLIYFQGNSAPDKSGLPSDRFSAERTGGSVSTLTIQRTQQEDSAVYLCASSLAGRTEAFFGQGTRLTVV.